One and the same sample provided the 23 T cell receptor beta chains below, sequenced in a study of T cell repertoires in cytomegalovirus infection. MiXCR, run by TCRdb on the reads, gives a single entry per CDR3 protein. The sample lists 680,000 or so distinct CDR3 sequences; roughly a third were seen once. The sample consisted of PBMCs. All receptors derive from a human donor in good health (CMV status not recorded). Some clones in this sample may be carry-over from other donors' samples.

Turning to this clonotype: One base away lies a much larger clone, so this may be a sequencing read error. This chain links TRBV5-6 with TRBJ2-1; 8 positions match TRBD2. This CDR3 has 13 residues. Germline V gene sequence: CDR1 SGHDT, CDR2 YYEEEE. V dropped 6 bases and J dropped 12; count of bases not matched to a gene: 11. The CDR3 coding sequence is TGTGCCAGCATTCAAAAGAGCGGGAGTGGGCAGTTCTTC. This sequence encodes CASIQKSGSGQFF.

This clonotype turned up a few times. This chain connects TRBV7-3 to TRBJ2-3; the match to TRBD2 covers 10 bases. Germline V lookup: CDR1 SGHTA, CDR2 FQGTGA. The CDR3 has 14 residues. V lost 5 bases to trimming and J lost 5 bases; unmatched junction nucleotides: 4. As DNA, the CDR3 is TGTGCCAGCAGCCGCAGCGGGGGGGGAGATACGCAGTATTTT. The encoded protein is CASSRSGGGDTQYF.

The V and J genes are TRBV6-1 and TRBJ1-1; D call uncertain. Germline CDR1 reads MNHNS; CDR2 reads SASEGT. V shed 6 bases and J shed 9 bases, with 11 bases lying between them. This CDR3 contains 11 residues. The CDR3 reads CASRLQTQAFF. CDR3 nucleotides: TGTGCCAGCAGACTACAGACCCAAGCTTTCTTT.

The genes are TRBV19 and TRBJ2-1; possibly TRBD2 for D (5 bases). This CDR3 is built from 15 residues. Germline lookup yields CDR1 LNHDA and CDR2 SQIVND (reference sequence). The V end lost 2 bases, the J end lost 8 bases, and 16 bases lay between the germline ends. CDR3: CASSITRRRNDEQFF. The CDR3, as DNA: TGTGCCAGTAGTATAACTAGACGAAGAAACGATGAGCAGTTCTTC.

The rearrangement uses TRBV5-1 and TRBJ1-1; TRBD1 aligns across 9 bases. Germline CDR1 and CDR2: SGHRS and YFSETQ. The CDR3 runs 16 residues. V was pared by 3 bases and J by 4 bases, with 10 bases of the junction left unmatched. This chain's CDR3 is CASSSEYDRGVTEAFF. CDR3 DNA sequence: TGCGCCAGCAGCTCAGAATATGACAGGGGGGTCACTGAAGCTTTCTTT.

This clonotype was seen once. This rearrangement joins TRBV18 to TRBJ2-1, with TRBD1 identical over 7 bases. Losses at the gene ends were 6 bases for V and 5 bases for J; bases not matched to a gene: 10. This CDR3 is built from 15 residues. Germline values: CDR1 KGHSH, CDR2 LQKENI. CDR3: CASSPQRQGNNEQFF. In nucleotides, the CDR3 is TGTGCCAGCTCCCCCCAACGACAGGGCAACAATGAGCAGTTCTTC.

This clonotype was detected a few times. V usage is TRBV27 and J usage is TRBJ2-3; TRBD1 is a possible D gene (6 bases). Looked up from germline, CDR1 is MNHEY and CDR2 is SMNVEV (reference sequence). The length of the CDR3 is 14 residues. The germline V and J ends were trimmed by 3 bases and 7 bases, with 14 bases remaining between them. CDR3 sequence: CASSFSQRGNTQYF. As DNA, the CDR3 is TGTGCCAGCAGTTTTAGTCAGAGGGGGAATACGCAGTATTTT.

The chain links TRBV12-3 or TRBV12-4 to TRBJ2-6, with TRBD1 as a possible D gene (6 bases). This CDR3 contains 17 residues. Trimming removed 2 bases at V and 4 bases at J, with 15 bases between. The CDR3 nucleotides are TGTGCCAGCAGTTTACAAAGCACAGGGTCCGGGGCCAACGTCCTGACTTTC. This encodes CASSLQSTGSGANVLTF.

This clonotype was seen a few times. The rearrangement joins TRBV7-9 to TRBJ2-7, with D maybe TRBD1 (5 bases). Germline CDR1 and CDR2: SEHNR and FQNEAQ (reference sequence). V gave up 10 bases and J gave up 2 bases, with 9 bases separating them. There are 11 residues in the CDR3. CDR3 nucleotide sequence: TGTGCCACCTTGGGGCCCTACGAGCAGTACTTC. Translated: CATLGPYEQYF. Supplemented by reference TRBV7-9 and TRBJ2-7, the full variable domain reads DTGVSQNPRHKITKRGQNVTFRCDPISEHNRLYWYRQTLGQGPEFLTYFQNEAQLEKSRLLSDRFSAERPKGSFSTLEIQRTEQGDSAMYLCATLGPYEQYFGPGTRLTVT.

The chain uses TRBV28 and TRBJ2-4; the match to TRBD1 covers 9 bases. This CDR3 spans 15 amino acids. V gave up 5 bases and J gave up 9 bases; unmatched junction bases: 11. The V gene's germline CDR1 is MDHEN and CDR2 SYDVKM. CDR3 DNA: TGTGCCAGCAGTCCCGGGACAGGGAGAGGGGTCATTCAGTACTTC. Protein sequence: CASSPGTGRGVIQYF.

This clonotype was seen repeatedly, ten times or more. This rearrangement joins TRBV7-9 to TRBJ2-1, with 14 bases identical to TRBD2. The trim removed 4 bases at V and 7 bases at J, leaving 3 bases unmatched. The CDR3 contains 15 residues. Germline V gene data show CDR1 as SEHNR and CDR2 as FQNEAQ (reference sequence). CDR3 coding DNA: TGTGCCAGCAGCTGGGGACTAGCGGGGGTGAATGAGCAGTTCTTC. The encoded protein is CASSWGLAGVNEQFF.

This clonotype has only one observation. A read error may account for a junction end that differs from germline. The chain employs TRBV7-6 and TRBJ1-1, with D perhaps TRBD1 (6 bases). Looked up from germline, CDR1 is SGHVS and CDR2 is FNYEAQ. The CDR3 is 15 amino acids. Here the CDR3 reads CASSSTGTTNTEALF. DNA for the CDR3: TGTGCCAGCAGCTCAACCGGGACAACGAACACTGAAGCTTTATTT. Using reference TRBV7-6 and TRBJ1-1 for the parts outside the CDR3, the full variable domain is GAGVSQSPRYKVTKRGQDVALRCDPISGHVSLYWYRQALGQGPEFLTYFNYEAQQDKSGLPNDRFSAERPEGSISTLTIQRTEQRDSAMYRCASSSTGTTNTEALFGQGTRLTVV.

This clonotype was counted once. The chain has TRBV5-4 and TRBJ2-7; 9 bases fit TRBD1. The CDR3 spans 13 residues. Per the germline V gene, CDR1 is SGHNT and CDR2 is YYREEE (reference sequence). V lost 5 bases to trimming and J lost 6 bases; unmatched junction nucleotides: 6. The CDR3 here is CASREGQGAEQYF. In DNA, the CDR3 is TGTGCCAGCAGGGAGGGACAGGGAGCCGAGCAGTACTTC.

The V gene is TRBV29-1, the J gene TRBJ2-2; 10 positions match TRBD1. This CDR3 is 15 amino acids long. V dropped 6 bases and J dropped 6; count of bases not matched to a gene: 10. Looked up from germline, CDR1 is SQVTM and CDR2 is ANQGSEA. DNA of the CDR3: TGCAGCGTCACCCTGGACAGGGGGAAGTCCGGGGAGCTGTTTTTT. It is translated as CSVTLDRGKSGELFF.

A few counts support this clonotype. The chain links TRBV7-2 to TRBJ2-7; D gene uncertain. Germline values: CDR1 SGHTA, CDR2 FQGNSA. The CDR3 has 13 residues. Between the trimmed V and J ends, which lost 4 bases and 6 bases, there was a span of 13 bases. The CDR3, as DNA: TGTGCCAGCAGCTCTCTCCTTACTGGCGAGCAGTACTTC. Translated, it gives CASSSLLTGEQYF.

J is TRBJ2-3 and V is TRBV15, with D possibly TRBD2 on 6 matching bases. Germline values: CDR1 LNHNV, CDR2 YYDKDF (reference sequence). V gave up 0 bases and J gave up 4 bases, with 14 bases separating them. This CDR3 spans 16 amino acids. CDR3 sequence: CATSRDPVGGADTQYF. DNA for the CDR3: TGTGCCACCAGCAGAGATCCAGTGGGAGGCGCAGATACGCAGTATTTT.

CDR3 residues: CASSIQGESQETQYF. CDR3 nucleotide sequence: TGTGCCAGCAGTATACAGGGGGAATCCCAAGAGACCCAGTACTTC. V is TRBV7-8 and J is TRBJ2-5; 8 nucleotides agree with TRBD1. Trimming took 6 bases from V and 1 from J; bases not matched to a gene: 7. CDR3 length: 15 amino acids. Germline CDR1 reads SGHVS; CDR2 reads FQNEAQ.

This clonotype was counted many times. The chain carries TRBV28 and TRBJ1-5; 9 positions match TRBD1. Germline V gene lookup returns CDR1 MDHEN and CDR2 SYDVKM. The CDR3 is 15 amino acids. Losses at the gene ends were 6 bases for V and 6 bases for J; bases not matched to a gene: 9. CDR3 nucleotide sequence: TGTGCCAGCAGCCGCACCGGGACAGGGTTTCAGCCCCAGCATTTT. Protein sequence: CASSRTGTGFQPQHF.

This clonotype came up a few times. V is TRBV28 and J is TRBJ2-1, with D uncertain. Germline CDR1 reads MDHEN; CDR2 reads SYDVKM. The V and J ends lost 5 bases and 2 bases respectively, with 16 bases between them. The CDR3 contains 16 residues. The CDR3 nucleotides read TGTGCCAGCAGTGCCATAGGGCGAGTCCCCTACAATGAGCAGTTCTTC. As protein: CASSAIGRVPYNEQFF.

This clonotype has more than one count but fewer than ten. CDR3 bases: TGTGCCAGCCAGACCTCTAGTTTTGGAGAGACCCAGTACTTC. This translates into CASQTSSFGETQYF. The chain is built from TRBV6-1 and TRBJ2-5; D is undetermined. The CDR3 extends over 14 amino acids. Trimming removed 8 bases from V and 4 bases from J, with 17 bases in between. Germline V CDR1 and CDR2: MNHNS, SASEGT.

This clonotype was found a few times. CDR3 DNA sequence: TGTGCCAGCAGCCCCCGGACAGAACCTTCCTACGAGCAGTACTTC. Amino acids: CASSPRTEPSYEQYF. J is TRBJ2-7 and V is TRBV9, with D possibly matching TRBD1 (6 bases). The CDR3 sequence is 15 residues long. Germline V lookup: CDR1 SGDLS, CDR2 YYNGEE. V was shortened by 4 bases and J by 1 base, with 15 bases between the two germline ends.

Many counts were recorded for this clonotype. This sequence joins TRBV7-9 and TRBJ2-5; possibly TRBD2 for D (6 bases). Germline lookup yields CDR1 SEHNR and CDR2 FQNEAQ (reference sequence). CDR3 length: 14 residues. Deletions cut 3 bases from V and 1 base from J, with 9 bases between. CDR3 in DNA: TGTGCCAGCAGCTTCGGACTATCCCAAGAGACCCAGTACTTC. Protein: CASSFGLSQETQYF. Supplemented by reference TRBV7-9 and TRBJ2-5, the full variable domain reads DTGVSQNPRHKITKRGQNVTFRCDPISEHNRLYWYRQTLGQGPEFLTYFQNEAQLEKSRLLSDRFSAERPKGSFSTLEIQRTEQGDSAMYLCASSFGLSQETQYFGPGTRLLVL.

In this sample, this clonotype turned up a few times. This chain links TRBV28 with TRBJ1-2; 7 positions match TRBD1. Germline-derived CDR1 and CDR2 are MDHEN and SYDVKM. J was trimmed by 9 bases and V by 8 bases; bases with no gene match: 12. This CDR3 is built from 13 residues. The chain's CDR3 is CASGEGDRRSYTF. CDR3 DNA sequence: TGTGCCAGCGGAGAGGGGGACAGACGGAGCTACACCTTC.